This section outlines one T cell receptor (beta chain) sequence together with its context. Antigen: not known. The record originates from a study of siplizumab effects on memory and regulatory T cells. Study results and limitations: Siplizumab significantly decreased alloreactive sequences from unstimulated CD4+ memory cells.

Deletions cut 4 bases from V and 0 bases from J, with 10 bases between. The CDR3 totals 15 residues. CDR1 is SGHNT, CDR2 YYREEE, per germline (reference sequence). Sequencing was performed with immunoSEQ multiplex PCR; in TCRdb, only in-frame clones are kept and a portion is missing. The top ten hold more than 1.5% of the sample, which has 65,000 to 70,000 clones, over 75% seen once. The sequenced sample consisted of Tregs sorted from blood. This sequence originates from a human donor in good health. The gene calls are TRBV5-4 and TRBJ1-4; D is unresolved. For the CDR3, the DNA is TGTGCCAGCAGCCCAAACGCGGCAACTAATGAAAAACTGTTTTTT. Amino acid sequence: CASSPNAATNEKLFF.